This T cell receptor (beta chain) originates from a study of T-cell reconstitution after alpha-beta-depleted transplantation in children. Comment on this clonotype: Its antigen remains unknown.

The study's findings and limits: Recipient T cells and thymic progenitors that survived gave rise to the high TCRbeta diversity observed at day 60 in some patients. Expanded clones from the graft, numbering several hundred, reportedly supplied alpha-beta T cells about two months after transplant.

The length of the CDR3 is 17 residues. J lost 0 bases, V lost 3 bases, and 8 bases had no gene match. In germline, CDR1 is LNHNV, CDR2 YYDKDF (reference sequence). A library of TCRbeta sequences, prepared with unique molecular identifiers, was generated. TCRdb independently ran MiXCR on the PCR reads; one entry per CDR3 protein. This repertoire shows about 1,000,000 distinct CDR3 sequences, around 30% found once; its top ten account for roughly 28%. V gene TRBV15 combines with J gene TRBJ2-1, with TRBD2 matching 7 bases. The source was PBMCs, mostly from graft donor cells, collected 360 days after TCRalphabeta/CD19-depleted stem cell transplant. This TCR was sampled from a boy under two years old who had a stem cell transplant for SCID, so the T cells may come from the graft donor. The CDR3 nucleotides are TGTGCCACCAGCAGGCCGGGGCGCGGGGGCTCCTACAATGAGCAGTTCTTC. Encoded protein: CATSRPGRGGSYNEQFF.